This T cell receptor (beta chain) is from a study of T cell repertoires in cytomegalovirus infection. Study-wide context: Researchers turned to recently identified HLA-C-restricted CMV epitopes as well as well-studied HLA-B-restricted ones. It can be stated that public TCR beta signatures indicated CMV infection as well as a matching HLA type.

Germline V lookup: CDR1 SGHAT, CDR2 FQNNGV. V was clipped by 5 bases and J by 1 base; unmatched bases: 3. The CDR3 is 14 residues long. From the reads, TCRdb called clonotypes with MiXCR, one entry per CDR3 protein. The sample carries some 350,000 distinct CDR3 sequences, 29% recorded once. Points on this clonotype: Antigen unknown.

Whole-study findings and limits: Cumulative public TCR beta family frequency identified CMV carriers with the relevant HLA. HLA-C-restricted CMV clonotypes gave the most frequent clonotype in two of eight donors.

This sequence originates from a human donor in good health (CMV status not recorded). Some clones in this sample may be carry-over from other donors' samples. This chain uses TRBV11-2 with TRBJ1-1; TRBD1 matches 8 bases. The source was cultured PBMCs, collected from culture after CMV antigen stimulation. Here the CDR3 reads CASSAQGANTEAFF. The CDR3 DNA is TGTGCCAGCAGCGCCCAGGGGGCGAACACTGAAGCTTTCTTT.